This T cell receptor (beta chain) was found in a study of CD8+ T cells in alopecia areata. Across the whole study: The study gave treated patients oral tofacitinib at 5 to 10 mg twice daily.

The germline gives CDR1 MNHEY, CDR2 SMNVEV (reference sequence). V was trimmed by 2 bases and J by 0 bases, leaving 6 bases between them. The CDR3 consists of 14 residues. Isolated RNA was reverse transcribed into cDNA used as the sequencing template. Assay used: immunoSEQ multiplex PCR; TCRdb lists only in-frame clones, some missing. This sample carries roughly 75,000 clones, roughly 60% of them seen once, and the ten largest clones take approximately 19%. The sample was CD8+ T cells sorted from blood, taken at week 0. This chain uses TRBV27 with TRBJ2-3, with D unresolved. The sequence was collected from a human donor with alopecia areata. DNA for the CDR3: TGTGCCAGCAGTTTACTCGCTAGCACAGATACGCAGTATTTT. Translating it yields CASSLLASTDTQYF.